This T cell receptor beta chain was recovered during a study of sequential checkpoint blockade in melanoma. Study overall: Randomization was 1:1 between first-line nivolumab→ipilimumab and ipilimumab→nivolumab. Each arm's sequence ended with maintenance nivolumab.

Noted treatment: randomized to nivolumab then ipilimumab (arm A) or the reverse (arm B). No patient had prior DNA-damaging chemotherapy. Germline assignment: CDR1 SGHDT and CDR2 YYEEEE. The V gene lost 2 bases and the J gene lost 2 bases, with 9 bases spanning the gap. The CDR3 is made up of 14 amino acids. Measured with immunoSEQ multiplex PCR; TCRdb has only the in-frame clones, and not every one. The sample yields about 15,000 clones, approximately 80% seen once. The sample was CD8+ T cells sorted from blood (inferred from file names), taken from a patient given nivolumab and ipilimumab in sequence. The sequence derives from a human donor with melanoma. This chain joins TRBV5-6 and TRBJ2-3; tentative D call: TRBD2 (5 bases). The CDR3 sequence: CASSLTAATDTQYF. Written as DNA, the CDR3 is TGTGCCAGCAGCTTAACAGCGGCCACAGATACGCAGTATTTT.